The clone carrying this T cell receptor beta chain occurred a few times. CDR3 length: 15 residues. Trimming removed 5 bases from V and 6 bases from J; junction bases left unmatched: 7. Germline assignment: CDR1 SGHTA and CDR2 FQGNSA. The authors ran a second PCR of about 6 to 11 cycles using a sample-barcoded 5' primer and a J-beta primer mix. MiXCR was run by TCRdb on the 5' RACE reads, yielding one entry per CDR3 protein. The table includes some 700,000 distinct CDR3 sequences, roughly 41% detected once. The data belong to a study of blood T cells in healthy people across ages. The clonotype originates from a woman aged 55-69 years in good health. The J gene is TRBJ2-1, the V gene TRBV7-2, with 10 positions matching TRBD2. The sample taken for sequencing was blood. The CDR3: CASSKRGGRINEQFF. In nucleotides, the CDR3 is TGTGCCAGCAGCAAGCGGGGGGGCCGTATCAATGAGCAGTTCTTC.